This T cell receptor (beta chain) was found in a study of Tregs in tolerant kidney transplant recipients. Unstimulated Tregs (CD4+CD25+CD127-) and CD4+CD25- non-Tregs were sorted from PBMCs. The CDR3 is 12 residues long. Germline CDR1 is MNHEY and CDR2 is SVGAGI. Trimming took 4 bases from V and 7 from J, leaving 11 bases between them. Using immunoSEQ multiplex PCR, the repertoire was profiled, and TCRdb retains in-frame clones only, with some absent. The sample contains over 50,000 clones, 65% to 85% of which appear only once. Sequencing was done on a sample of CD4+ T cells from blood. V gene TRBV6-5 combines with J gene TRBJ2-7, with D uncertain. This receptor was obtained from a human donor in good health. The CDR3: CASSFGVGEQYF. The CDR3 DNA reads TGTGCCAGCAGTTTTGGGGTTGGGGAGCAGTACTTC.